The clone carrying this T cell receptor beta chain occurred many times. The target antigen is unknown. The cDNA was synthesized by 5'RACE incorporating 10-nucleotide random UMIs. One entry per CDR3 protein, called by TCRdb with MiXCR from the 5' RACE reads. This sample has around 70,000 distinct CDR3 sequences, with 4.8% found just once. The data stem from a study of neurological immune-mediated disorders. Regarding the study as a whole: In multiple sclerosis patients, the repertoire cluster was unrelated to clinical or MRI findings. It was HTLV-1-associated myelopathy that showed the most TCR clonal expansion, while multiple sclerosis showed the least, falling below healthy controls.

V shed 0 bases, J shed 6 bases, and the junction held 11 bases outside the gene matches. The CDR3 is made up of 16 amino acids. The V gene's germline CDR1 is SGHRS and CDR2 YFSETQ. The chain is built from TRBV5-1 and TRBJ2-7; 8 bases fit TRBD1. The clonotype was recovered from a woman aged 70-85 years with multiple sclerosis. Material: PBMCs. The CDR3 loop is CASSLGGQGPISEQYF. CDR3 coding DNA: TGCGCCAGCAGCTTGGGTGGACAGGGCCCCATCTCCGAGCAGTACTTC.